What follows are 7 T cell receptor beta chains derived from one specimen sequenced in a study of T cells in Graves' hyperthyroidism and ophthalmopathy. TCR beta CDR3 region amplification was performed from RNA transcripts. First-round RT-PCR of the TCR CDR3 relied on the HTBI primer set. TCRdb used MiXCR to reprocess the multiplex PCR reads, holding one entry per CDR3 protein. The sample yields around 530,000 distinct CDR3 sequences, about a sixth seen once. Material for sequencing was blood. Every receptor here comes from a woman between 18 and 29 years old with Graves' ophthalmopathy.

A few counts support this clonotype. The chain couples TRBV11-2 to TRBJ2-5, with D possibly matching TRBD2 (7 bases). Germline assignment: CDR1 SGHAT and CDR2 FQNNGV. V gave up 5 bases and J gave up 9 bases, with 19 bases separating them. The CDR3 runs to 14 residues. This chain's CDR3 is CASSKQGLLGAQYF. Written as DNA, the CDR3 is TGTGCCAGCAGCAAACAGGGACTACTAGGGGCCCAGTACTTC.

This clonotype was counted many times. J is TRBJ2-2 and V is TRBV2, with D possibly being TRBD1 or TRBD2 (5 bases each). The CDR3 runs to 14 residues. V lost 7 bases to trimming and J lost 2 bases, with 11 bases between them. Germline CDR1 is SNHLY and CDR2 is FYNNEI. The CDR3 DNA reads TGTGCCAGCATGGACGGGACCAACACCGGGGAGCTGTTTTTT. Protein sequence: CASMDGTNTGELFF.

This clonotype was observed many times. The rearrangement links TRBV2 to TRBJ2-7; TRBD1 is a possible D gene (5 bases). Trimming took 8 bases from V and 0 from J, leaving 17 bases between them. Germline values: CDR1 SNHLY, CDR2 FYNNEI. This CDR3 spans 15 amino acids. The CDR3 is CASYVNDRSSYEQYF. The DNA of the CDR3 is TGTGCCAGCTACGTCAACGACAGAAGCTCCTACGAGCAGTACTTC. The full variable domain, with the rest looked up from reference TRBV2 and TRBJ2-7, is EPEVTQTPSHQVTQMGQEVILRCVPISNHLYFYWYRQILGQKVEFLVSFYNNEISEKSEIFDDQFSVERPDGSNFTLKIRSTKLEDSAMYFCASYVNDRSSYEQYFGPGTRLTVT.

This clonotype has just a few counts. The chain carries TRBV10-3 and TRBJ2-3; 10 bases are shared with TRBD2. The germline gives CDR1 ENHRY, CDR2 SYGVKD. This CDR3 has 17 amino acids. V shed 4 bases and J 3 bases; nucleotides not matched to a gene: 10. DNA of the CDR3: TGTGCCATCAGTGGACAAAGCGGGAGGGGGGATACAGATACGCAGTATTTT. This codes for CAISGQSGRGDTDTQYF.

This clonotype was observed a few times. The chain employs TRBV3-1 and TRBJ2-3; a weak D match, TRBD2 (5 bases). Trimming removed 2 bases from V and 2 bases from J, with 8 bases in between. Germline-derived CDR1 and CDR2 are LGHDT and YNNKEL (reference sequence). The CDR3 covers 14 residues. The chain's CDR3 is CASSQPRATDTQYF. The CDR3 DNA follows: TGTGCCAGCAGCCAACCGCGGGCCACAGATACGCAGTATTTT.

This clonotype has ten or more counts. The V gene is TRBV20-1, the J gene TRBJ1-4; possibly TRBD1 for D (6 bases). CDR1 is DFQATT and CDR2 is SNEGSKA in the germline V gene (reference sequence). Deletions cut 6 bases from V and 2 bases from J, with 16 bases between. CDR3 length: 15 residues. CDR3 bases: TGCAGTGCCAAGGACAGCTCCCCTACTAATGAAAAACTGTTTTTT. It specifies CSAKDSSPTNEKLFF.

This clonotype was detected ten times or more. The CDR3 DNA reads TGTGCCAGCAGTAACCGGGACGGCACCTACGAGCAGTACTTC. It is translated as CASSNRDGTYEQYF. V usage is TRBV6-1 and J usage is TRBJ2-7; D possibly uses TRBD1 or TRBD2 (5 bases each). V gave up 5 bases and J gave up 2 bases, with 13 bases separating them. The CDR3 length is 14 residues. The germline V gene encodes CDR1 MNHNS and CDR2 SASEGT.